This paragraph reports one T cell receptor (beta chain). This clonotype was seen repeatedly, ten times or more. This clone's antigen is unknown. No base quality information exists; no much larger clone differs at one position. This sample was taken from a study of T cells after yellow fever vaccination (dated by TCRdb to the late 2010s). About the full investigation: The SMART-Seq v4 Ultra Low Input RNA kit was used to prepare libraries from fractions with low cell numbers. Bulk TCR alpha and beta repertoires were sequenced longitudinally to track T-cell clones before and after primary and booster YFV17D yellow fever vaccination. Two healthy male donors, one aged 18 to 30 and one aged 30 to 40 years, made up the cohort. Blood was collected at multiple timepoints before and after primary and secondary immunization, and bulk PBMC replicates and cell subsets were isolated.

In the paper's terms, the treatment or condition label means: live attenuated yellow fever vaccine strain. PBMCs were isolated from peripheral blood using a standard Ficoll-Paque protocol. CD4 and CD8 T-cell fractions were isolated with Dynabeads CD4 and CD8 positive selection kits. TriZol was used to extract RNA from bulk PBMCs, CD4 and CD8 fractions, and dextramer-positive and dextramer-negative fractions. CDR1 KGHSH and CDR2 LQKENI were looked up in the germline V gene. At the junction V is shortened by 6 bases and J by 0 bases, with 13 bases in between. The CDR3 starts with the cysteine, ends with the phenylalanine, and has 15 residues. CDR3 DNA only is kept here, 45 bases in frame from base 1. Overall results and qualifications from the work: Because only two donors were included in the study, the extent to which the findings can be generalized is limited. Computational filtering was required because FACS-sorted repertoires could contain abundant contaminating clonotypes from the bulk population. Compared with the primary T-cell response, the secondary T-cell response was faster but weaker, reaching its peak on day 5 rather than on day 15. After the booster, most clones that had expanded after primary vaccination were detected again (around 97% of CD4 and under 90% of CD8), suggesting broad maintenance of memory. A small fraction of clonotypes showed up in both the CD4 and CD8 compartments, probably as a result of convergent recombination.

Sequencing was performed on an Illumina NovaSeq 6000. Synthesis of TCR cDNA relied on 5'RACE template switching, a step that introduced a universal primer site along with unique molecular identifiers. Priming of cDNA synthesis was performed from both the TCR alpha and TCR beta constant segments. Library amplification used two PCR steps, and the second PCR step added sample barcodes and sequencing adapters. Sequencing of the libraries was done on either Illumina HiSeq 2500 (2x100 bp) or NovaSeq (2x150 bp). In the authors' own workflow: Demultiplexing of reads and collapsing into UMI consensus sequences were performed with MIGEC, and V(D)J alignment was carried out with MiXCR. Using edgeR on replicate PBMC samples, clonotypes were called vaccine-responding if FDR was below 0.01 and the log2 fold change was above 5 up to day 15. CD4 or CD8 identity was assigned to each bulk clonotype according to whether the clonotype was present at higher abundance in the sequenced CD4 repertoire or the sequenced CD8 repertoire. TCRdb passed the public sequencing reads through fastp at Q25 and MiXCR, retaining productive beta sequences. A single entry per CDR3 protein holds the most common genes and DNA from its merged rows. The V and J calls were determined by TCRdb, not by the authors. The sample table holds roughly 320,000 distinct CDR3 sequences, of which around a tenth were seen once. Over 3% of the sample is in the top ten clones.

This material consisted of CD4+ T cells sorted from PBMCs, taken 45 days after the yellow fever booster vaccination. This sequence was found in a man aged 18 to 30 who received the YFV17D yellow fever vaccine. This chain joins TRBV18 to TRBJ2-3; the D gene lacks a confident call. The CDR3 here reads CASSFSVISTDTQYF. Here is the DNA: TGTGCCAGCTCGTTCTCAGTTATTAGCACAGATACGCAGTATTTT. The CDR3, completed at both ends by the reference TRBV18 and TRBJ2-3 genes, gives the full variable domain NAGVMQNPRHLVRRRGQEARLRCSPMKGHSHVYWYRQLPEEGLKFMVYLQKENIIDESGMPKERFSAEFPKEGPSILRIQQVVRGDSAAYFCASSFSVISTDTQYFGPGTRLTVL.